This entry concerns a single T cell receptor (beta chain). Its matching antigen is unknown. This entry is derived from a study of cytomegalovirus exposure and HLA in healthy donors. The CDR3 extends over 16 amino acids. Per the germline V gene, CDR1 is LGHNA and CDR2 is YSLEER. With 4 bases clipped from V and 3 bases from J, the junction kept 10 bases outside the gene matches. PCR employed 60 Vbeta and 13 Jbeta primers. The method was immunoSEQ multiplex PCR; TCRdb's version includes in-frame clones alone and lacks a portion of them. The specimen's table records about 88,000 clones. General study points: Later analysis suggested links between common viral pathogens and several top significant clusters. A later analysis linked a missense DCLRE1C variant to TCR beta V- and J-gene trimming. When presence/absence was analysed, sequencing depth was taken to be roughly uniform across donors. Diagnosis of cytomegalovirus status made by the classifier reportedly showed high specificity and sensitivity.

The sequence derives from a girl between 5 and 17 years old in good health and CMV-seropositive. Sequenced sample: PBMCs. The chain is built from TRBV4-3 and TRBJ1-2; the match to TRBD1 covers 8 bases. The CDR3 loop reads CASSPRQGTSYYGYTF. The CDR3 coding sequence is TGCGCCAGCAGCCCCAGACAGGGGACTTCTTACTATGGCTACACCTTC.